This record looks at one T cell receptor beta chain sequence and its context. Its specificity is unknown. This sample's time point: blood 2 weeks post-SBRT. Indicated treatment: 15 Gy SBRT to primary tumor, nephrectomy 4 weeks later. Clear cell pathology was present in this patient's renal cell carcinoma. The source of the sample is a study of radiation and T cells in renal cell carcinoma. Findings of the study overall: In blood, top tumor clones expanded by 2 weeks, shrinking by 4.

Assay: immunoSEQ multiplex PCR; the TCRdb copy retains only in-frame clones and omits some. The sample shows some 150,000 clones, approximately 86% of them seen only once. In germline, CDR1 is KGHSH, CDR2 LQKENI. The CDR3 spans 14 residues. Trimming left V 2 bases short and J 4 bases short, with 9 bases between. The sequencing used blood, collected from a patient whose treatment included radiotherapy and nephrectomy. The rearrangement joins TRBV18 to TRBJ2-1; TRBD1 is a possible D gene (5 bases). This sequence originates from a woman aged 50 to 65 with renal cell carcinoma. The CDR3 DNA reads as TGTGCCAGCTCACCAGACAGAGTTTACAATGAGCAGTTCTTC. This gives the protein CASSPDRVYNEQFF.